This TCR beta chain was recorded in a study of cytomegalovirus exposure and HLA in healthy donors. Measured with immunoSEQ multiplex PCR; TCRdb has only the in-frame clones, and not every one. The sample includes tens of thousands of clones, approximately 94% of them seen just once. Germline assignment: CDR1 SGHVS and CDR2 FQNEAQ. Between the trimmed V and J ends, which lost 8 bases and 2 bases, there was a span of 10 bases. This CDR3 comprises 13 residues. The V and J genes are TRBV7-8 and TRBJ2-1; no definite D call. The TCR originated in a young man in good health and CMV-seropositive. What was sequenced was PBMCs. CDR3: CASLRVPYNEQFF. In nucleotides, the CDR3 is TGTGCCAGCCTTCGGGTTCCCTACAATGAGCAGTTCTTC. Filled out from reference TRBV7-8 and TRBJ2-1, the complete variable domain reads GAGVSQSPRYKVAKRGQDVALRCDPISGHVSLFWYQQALGQGPEFLTYFQNEAQLDKSGLPSDRFFAERPEGSVSTLKIQRTQQEDSAVYLCASLRVPYNEQFFGPGTRLTVL.